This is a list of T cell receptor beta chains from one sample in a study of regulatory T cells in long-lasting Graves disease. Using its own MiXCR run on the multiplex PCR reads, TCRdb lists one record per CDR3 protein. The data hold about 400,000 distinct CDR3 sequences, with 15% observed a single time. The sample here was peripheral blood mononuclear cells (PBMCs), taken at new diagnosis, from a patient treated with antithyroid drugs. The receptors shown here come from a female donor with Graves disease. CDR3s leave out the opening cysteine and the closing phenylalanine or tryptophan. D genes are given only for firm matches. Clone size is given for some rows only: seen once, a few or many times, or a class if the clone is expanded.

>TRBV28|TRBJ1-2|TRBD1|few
ATDTTGTGEMGYGYT
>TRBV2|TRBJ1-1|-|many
ASSDLRITEAF
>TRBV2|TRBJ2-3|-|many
ASTGESTDTQY
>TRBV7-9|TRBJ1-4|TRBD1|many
ASSFSETGPGGEKLF
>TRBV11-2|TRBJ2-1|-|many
ASSLDLVGYNEQF
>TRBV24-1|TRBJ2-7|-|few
ATSDSTSWSSYEQY
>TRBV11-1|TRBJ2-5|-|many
ASSLSSSQETQY
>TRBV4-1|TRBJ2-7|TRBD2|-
ASSWTSGVGHEQY
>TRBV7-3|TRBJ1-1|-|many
ASSSQGTLEAF
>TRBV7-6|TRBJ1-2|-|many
ASSLGGVDGTNLYGYT
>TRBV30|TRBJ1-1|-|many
AWTPEPLYEAF
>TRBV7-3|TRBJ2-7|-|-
ASSSEGMSYEQY
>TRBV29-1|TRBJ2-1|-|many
SVDLDSYSHEQF
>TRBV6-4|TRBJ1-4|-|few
DKVTPNEKLF
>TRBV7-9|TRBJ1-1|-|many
ASSLYPGIEAF
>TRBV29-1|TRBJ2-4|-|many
SVEGGRDLPIAKNIQY
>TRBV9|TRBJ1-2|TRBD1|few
ASSVRDRANYGYT
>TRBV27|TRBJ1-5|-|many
ASRFRGGSNQPQH
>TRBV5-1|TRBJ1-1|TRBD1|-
ASSHQQGASTEAF
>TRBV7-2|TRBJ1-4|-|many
ASSFHPTNEKLF
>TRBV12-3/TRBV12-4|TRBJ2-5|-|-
ASTRTVDQETQY
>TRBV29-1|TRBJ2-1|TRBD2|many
SVEGGGEQF
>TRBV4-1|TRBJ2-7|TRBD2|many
ASSQAGREQY
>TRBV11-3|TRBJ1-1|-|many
ASSLVWGMTTEAF
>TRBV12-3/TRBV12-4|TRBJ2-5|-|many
ASSLDQETQY
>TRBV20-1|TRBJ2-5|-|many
SARDGEETQY
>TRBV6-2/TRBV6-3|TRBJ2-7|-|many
ASSYSLGAREQY
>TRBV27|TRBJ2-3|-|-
ASSLFSPRQGLLTDTQY
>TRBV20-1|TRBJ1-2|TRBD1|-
SAGAGGYGYT
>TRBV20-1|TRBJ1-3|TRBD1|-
SAGTVSGNTIY
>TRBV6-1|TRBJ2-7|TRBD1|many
ASSNPGQGIYEQY
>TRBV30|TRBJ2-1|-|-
AWNHYRVSYNEQF
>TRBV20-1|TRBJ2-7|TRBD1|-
SWPGQGRYEQY
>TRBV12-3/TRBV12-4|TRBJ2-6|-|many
ASSGANVLT
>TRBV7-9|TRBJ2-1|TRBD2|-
ASSRGLAGRDYNEQF
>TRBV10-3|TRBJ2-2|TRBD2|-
AISGTSSTGELF
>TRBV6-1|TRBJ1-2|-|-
ASSEREGRDGYT
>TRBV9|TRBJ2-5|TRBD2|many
ASSPRGGGAPQETQY
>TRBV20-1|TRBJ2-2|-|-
SAHTRPGELF
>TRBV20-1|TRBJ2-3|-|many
SASGSTDTQY
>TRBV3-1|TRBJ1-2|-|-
ASSQEGQGYGYT